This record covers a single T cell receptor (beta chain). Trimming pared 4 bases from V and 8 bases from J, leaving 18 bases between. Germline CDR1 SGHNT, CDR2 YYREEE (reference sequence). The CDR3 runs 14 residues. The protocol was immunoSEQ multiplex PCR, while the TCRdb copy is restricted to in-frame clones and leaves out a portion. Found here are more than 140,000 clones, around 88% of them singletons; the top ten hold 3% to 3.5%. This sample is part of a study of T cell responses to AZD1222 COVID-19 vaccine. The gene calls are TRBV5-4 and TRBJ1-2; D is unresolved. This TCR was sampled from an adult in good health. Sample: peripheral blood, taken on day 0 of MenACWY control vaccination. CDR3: CASSAPGSALGYTF. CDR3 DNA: TGTGCCAGCAGCGCACCCGGGTCCGCCCTGGGCTACACCTTC.